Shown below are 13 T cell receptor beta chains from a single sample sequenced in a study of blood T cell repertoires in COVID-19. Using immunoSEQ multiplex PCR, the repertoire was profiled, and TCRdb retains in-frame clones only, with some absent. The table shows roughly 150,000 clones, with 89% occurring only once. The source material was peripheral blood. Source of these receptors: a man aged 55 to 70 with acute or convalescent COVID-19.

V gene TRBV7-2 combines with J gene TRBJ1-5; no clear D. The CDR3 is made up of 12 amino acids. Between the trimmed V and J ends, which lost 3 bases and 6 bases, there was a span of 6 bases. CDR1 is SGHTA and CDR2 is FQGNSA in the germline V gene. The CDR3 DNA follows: TGTGCCAGCAGCTTTCGCGGTCAGCCCCAGCATTTT. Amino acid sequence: CASSFRGQPQHF.

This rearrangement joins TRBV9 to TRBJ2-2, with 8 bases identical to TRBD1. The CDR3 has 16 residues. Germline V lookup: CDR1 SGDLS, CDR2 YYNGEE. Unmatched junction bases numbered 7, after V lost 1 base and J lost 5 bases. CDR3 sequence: CASSVISGGRTGELFF. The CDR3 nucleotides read TGTGCCAGCAGCGTAATCTCAGGGGGCCGAACCGGGGAGCTGTTTTTT.

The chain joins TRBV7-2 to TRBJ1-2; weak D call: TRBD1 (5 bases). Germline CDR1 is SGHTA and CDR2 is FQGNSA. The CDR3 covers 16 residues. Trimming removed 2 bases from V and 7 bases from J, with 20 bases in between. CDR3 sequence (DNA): TGTGCCAGCAGCTTAATGGGGCCGAGCCTAGGTGGTGGCTACACCTTC. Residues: CASSLMGPSLGGGYTF.

The CDR3 bases are TGTGCCAGCAGCAGACCCGGGGGGACCCAGTACTTC. Residues: CASSRPGGTQYF. The J gene is TRBJ2-5, the V gene TRBV16; maybe TRBD2 (6 bases). The CDR3 has 12 residues. Trimming stripped 5 bases from V and 7 bases from J, with 11 bases between. Germline V CDR1 and CDR2: KGHSY, FQNENV.

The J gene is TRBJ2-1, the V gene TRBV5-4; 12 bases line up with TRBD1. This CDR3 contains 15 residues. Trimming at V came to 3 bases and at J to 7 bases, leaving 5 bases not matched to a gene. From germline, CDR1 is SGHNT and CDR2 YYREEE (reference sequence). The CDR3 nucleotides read TGTGCCAGCAGCTCGGGACAGGGGGCCCCAAATGAGCAGTTCTTC. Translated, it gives CASSSGQGAPNEQFF.

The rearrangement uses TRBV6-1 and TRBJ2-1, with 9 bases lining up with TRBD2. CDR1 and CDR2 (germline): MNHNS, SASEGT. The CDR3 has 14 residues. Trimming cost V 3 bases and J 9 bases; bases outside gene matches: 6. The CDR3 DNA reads TGTGCCAGCAGTGAGGGCGGGGGGGATATTGAGCAGTTCTTC. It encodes CASSEGGGDIEQFF.

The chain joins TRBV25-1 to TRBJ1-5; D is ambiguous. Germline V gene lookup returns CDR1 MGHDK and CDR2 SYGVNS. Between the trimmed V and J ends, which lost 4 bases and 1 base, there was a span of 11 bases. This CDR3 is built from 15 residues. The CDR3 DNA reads TGTGCCAGCAGTGGAGGGTCCGGGAGCAATCAGCCCCAGCATTTT. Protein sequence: CASSGGSGSNQPQHF.

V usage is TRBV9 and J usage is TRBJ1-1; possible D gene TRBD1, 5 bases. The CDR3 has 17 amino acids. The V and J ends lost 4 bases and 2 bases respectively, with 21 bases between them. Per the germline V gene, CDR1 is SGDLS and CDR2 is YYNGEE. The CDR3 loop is CASSQSLAGAGNTEAFF. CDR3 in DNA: TGTGCCAGCAGCCAATCACTAGCTGGGGCGGGTAACACTGAAGCTTTCTTT.

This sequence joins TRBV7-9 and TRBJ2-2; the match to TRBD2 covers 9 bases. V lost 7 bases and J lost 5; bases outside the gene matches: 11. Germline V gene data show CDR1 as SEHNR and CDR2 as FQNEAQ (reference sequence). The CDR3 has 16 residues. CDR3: CASNPRLAGQTGELFF. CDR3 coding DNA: TGTGCCAGCAACCCGCGGCTAGCGGGGCAGACCGGGGAGCTGTTTTTT.

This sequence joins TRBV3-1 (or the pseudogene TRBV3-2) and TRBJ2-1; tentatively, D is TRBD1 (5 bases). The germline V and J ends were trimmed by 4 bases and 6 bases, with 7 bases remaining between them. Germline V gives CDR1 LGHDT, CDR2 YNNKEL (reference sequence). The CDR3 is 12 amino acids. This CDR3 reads CASSLTGNEQFF. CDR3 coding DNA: TGTGCCAGCAGCCTCACAGGCAATGAGCAGTTCTTC.

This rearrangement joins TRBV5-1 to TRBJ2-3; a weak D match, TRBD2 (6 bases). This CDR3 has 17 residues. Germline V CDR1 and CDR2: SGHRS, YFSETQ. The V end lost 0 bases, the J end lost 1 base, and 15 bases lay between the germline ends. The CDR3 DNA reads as TGCGCCAGCAGCTTGGACCACTCTGGAGGGGGCACAGATACGCAGTATTTT. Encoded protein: CASSLDHSGGGTDTQYF.

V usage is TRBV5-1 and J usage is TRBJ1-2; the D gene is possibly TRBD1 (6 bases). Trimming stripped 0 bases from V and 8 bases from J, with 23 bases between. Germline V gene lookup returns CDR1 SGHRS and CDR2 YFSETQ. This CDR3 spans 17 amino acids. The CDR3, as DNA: TGCGCCAGCAGCTTGGGGGTGTCAGGGACAATACGTTGGGGCTACACCTTC. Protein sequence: CASSLGVSGTIRWGYTF. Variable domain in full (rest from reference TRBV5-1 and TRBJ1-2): KAGVTQTPRYLIKTRGQQVTLSCSPISGHRSVSWYQQTPGQGLQFLFEYFSETQRNKGNFPGRFSGRQFSNSRSEMNVSTLELGDSALYLCASSLGVSGTIRWGYTFGSGTRLTVV.

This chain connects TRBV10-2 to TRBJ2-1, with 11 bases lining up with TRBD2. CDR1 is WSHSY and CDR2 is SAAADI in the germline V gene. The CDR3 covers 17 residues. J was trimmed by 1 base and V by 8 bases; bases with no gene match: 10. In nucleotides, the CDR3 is TGCGCCAGCGAGGGGGCAGGGACTAGCGGTTCCTACAATGAGCAGTTCTTC. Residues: CASEGAGTSGSYNEQFF.